Presented here are 10 T cell receptor beta chains from one specimen sequenced in a study of vaccination and CD4 T cells after COVID-19. These receptors have no known antigen. Treatment of the sample: roughly 10-day PBMC culture with coronavirus spike peptide pools or control peptides (ViraFEST assay). Cultured CD4+ T cell DNA underwent sequencing with the Oncomine TCR Beta short-read assay. TCRdb re-called the PCR reads with MiXCR, one entry per CDR3 protein. The sample consists of some 16,000 distinct CDR3 sequences, roughly half of them appearing once. The sequenced material came from CD4+ T cells from blood, cultured in vitro. These receptor sequences come from a human donor who had recovered from COVID-19.

This chain links TRBV11-2 with TRBJ2-7; 9 bases line up with TRBD1. The J segment lost 4 bases and the V segment lost 0 bases, leaving 10 bases of the junction unmatched. This CDR3 has 17 amino acids. Germline V gene lookup returns CDR1 SGHAT and CDR2 FQNNGV. CDR3 protein: CASSLDGGTGIPYEQYF. In nucleotides, the CDR3 is TGTGCCAGCAGCTTAGATGGGGGGACAGGGATACCTTACGAGCAGTACTTC.

The gene calls are TRBV5-1 and TRBJ2-1, with a tentative D call TRBD2 (5 bases). This CDR3 has 14 amino acids. Looked up from germline, CDR1 is SGHRS and CDR2 is YFSETQ. V lost 0 bases to trimming and J lost 3 bases, with 7 bases between them. The DNA for the CDR3 is TGCGCCAGCAGCTTGGACGGGAACTACAATGAGCAGTTCTTC. It yields the protein CASSLDGNYNEQFF. The full variable domain, its missing parts supplied by reference TRBV5-1 and TRBJ2-1, is KAGVTQTPRYLIKTRGQQVTLSCSPISGHRSVSWYQQTPGQGLQFLFEYFSETQRNKGNFPGRFSGRQFSNSRSEMNVSTLELGDSALYLCASSLDGNYNEQFFGPGTRLTVL.

The chain is built from TRBV6-1 and TRBJ1-1, with a possible D match to TRBD1 (5 bases). This CDR3 comprises 13 residues. Trimming stripped 8 bases from V and 7 bases from J, with 17 bases between. Per germline, CDR1 MNHNS and CDR2 SASEGT. The CDR3 loop reads CASRYIQGGEAFF. CDR3 sequence (DNA): TGTGCCAGCCGGTATATCCAGGGAGGTGAAGCTTTCTTT.

This clonotype is labeled as medium-sized. J is TRBJ2-5 and V is TRBV30, with 8 bases fitting TRBD2. The germline CDR1 and CDR2 sequences are GTSNPN and SVGIG (reference sequence). The CDR3 extends over 17 amino acids. Trimming took 0 bases from V and 6 from J; bases not matched to a gene: 15. CDR3 DNA sequence: TGTGCCTGGAGTGTTGGTAGCGGGATGGTAGGGACCCAGACCCAGTACTTC. Amino acids: CAWSVGSGMVGTQTQYF.

The chain employs TRBV5-1 and TRBJ2-3, with D hard to call. The CDR3 totals 13 residues. With 0 bases removed from V and 6 bases from J, the gap between germline ends came to 8 bases. Germline V gene sequence: CDR1 SGHRS, CDR2 YFSETQ. The CDR3 reads CASSLDMGDTQYF. CDR3 sequence (DNA): TGCGCCAGCAGCTTGGATATGGGTGATACGCAGTATTTT. Supplemented by reference TRBV5-1 and TRBJ2-3, the full variable domain reads KAGVTQTPRYLIKTRGQQVTLSCSPISGHRSVSWYQQTPGQGLQFLFEYFSETQRNKGNFPGRFSGRQFSNSRSEMNVSTLELGDSALYLCASSLDMGDTQYFGPGTRLTVL.

This chain links TRBV7-8 with TRBJ2-7; D not certain. CDR3 length: 14 amino acids. V lost 3 bases, J lost 6 bases, and 15 bases lay in between. Germline CDR1 reads SGHVS; CDR2 reads FQNEAQ. The CDR3 DNA is TGTGCCAGCAGCTTGGTAGCTCTTACCACCGAGCAGTACTTC. Protein: CASSLVALTTEQYF. Using reference TRBV7-8 and TRBJ2-7 for the parts outside the CDR3, the full variable domain is GAGVSQSPRYKVAKRGQDVALRCDPISGHVSLFWYQQALGQGPEFLTYFQNEAQLDKSGLPSDRFFAERPEGSVSTLKIQRTQQEDSAVYLCASSLVALTTEQYFGPGTRLTVT.

The rearrangement joins TRBV7-2 to TRBJ2-3, with 8 bases lining up with TRBD2. CDR1 is SGHTA, CDR2 FQGNSA, per germline. The junction had 7 bases not matched to a gene; V was cut back by 0 bases and J by 5 bases. The CDR3 contains 16 residues. In nucleotides, the CDR3 is TGTGCCAGCAGCTTAGCGACGGGGGGGCAAAGAGATACGCAGTATTTT. It yields the protein CASSLATGGQRDTQYF.

This clonotype is classed as medium-sized. CDR3 DNA: TGTGCTAGTGCCTCGGGGCGGGGTAGCGGGAGCCGCACAGATACGCAGTATTTT. Its translation is CASASGRGSGSRTDTQYF. This chain links TRBV12-5 with TRBJ2-3; 9 nucleotides agree with TRBD2. J lost 1 base, V lost 7 bases, and 15 bases had no gene match. CDR3 length: 18 residues. Germline assignment: CDR1 LGHNT and CDR2 FRNRAP.

This clonotype was seen more than once but under ten times. The chain uses TRBV20-1 and TRBJ2-5, with a weak D call TRBD1 (6 bases). Germline CDR1 is DFQATT and CDR2 is SNEGSKA (reference sequence). This CDR3 comprises 12 residues. The ends were cut back, 2 bases at V and 5 bases at J, with 9 bases in the middle. The CDR3 loop reads CSARQGKETQYF. The CDR3 DNA is TGCAGTGCTAGACAGGGGAAGGAGACCCAGTACTTC.

This chain joins TRBV19 and TRBJ1-2; 9 bases fit TRBD1. The CDR3 length is 15 residues. Trimming took 6 bases from V and 8 from J; bases not matched to a gene: 13. Germline CDR1 LNHDA, CDR2 SQIVND (reference sequence). Here the CDR3 reads CASSGRTGELDGYTF. The DNA of the CDR3 is TGTGCCAGTAGCGGCAGGACAGGGGAGCTTGACGGCTACACCTTC.